These 10 T cell receptor beta chains were sequenced from one sample in a study of shared clonotypes between healthy human individuals. Some clones are missing from TCRdb's copy, which holds only in-frame ones; the method was immunoSEQ multiplex PCR. The sample lists roughly 700,000 clones; about 74% were seen once. Material for sequencing was memory CD4+ T cells sorted from blood. Documented subset: CD45RA-negative fraction. The receptors shown here come from a woman aged 25 to 39 in good health.

The chain employs TRBV4-1 and TRBJ2-7, with 7 bases lining up with TRBD1. V lost 1 base, J lost 1 base, and 10 bases stayed unmatched. Germline V gene sequence: CDR1 MGHRA, CDR2 YSYEKL. This CDR3 has 17 amino acids. In DNA form, the CDR3 reads TGCGCCAGCAGCCAAGTGAGATATGGGACAGAATCCTACGAGCAGTACTTC. Translation: CASSQVRYGTESYEQYF.

The CDR3 coding sequence is TGTGCCAGCAGCCCCCAGATCCACCTGAACACTGAAGCTTTCTTT. Amino acid sequence: CASSPQIHLNTEAFF. The chain recombines TRBV7-9 with TRBJ1-1; D gene unclear. Per germline, CDR1 SEHNR and CDR2 FQNEAQ (reference sequence). Trimming stripped 5 bases from V and 0 bases from J, with 13 bases between. The CDR3 consists of 15 residues.

There are many counts of this clone. The genes are TRBV7-6 and TRBJ2-7; D is undetermined. V was cut by 0 bases and J by 2 bases, with 8 bases left in between. Germline CDR1 is SGHVS and CDR2 is FNYEAQ. The CDR3 is 14 amino acids. CDR3 nucleotide sequence: TGTGCCAGCAGCTTAGCGGGCGGACCCTACGAGCAGTACTTC. This encodes CASSLAGGPYEQYF.

J is TRBJ2-3 and V is TRBV28; 11 bases are a match to TRBD1. Unmatched junction bases numbered 4, after V lost 3 bases and J lost 5 bases. CDR1 and CDR2 from the germline V gene are MDHEN and SYDVKM. The CDR3 covers 15 residues. The CDR3 sequence is CASSFSGTGGDTQYF. CDR3 DNA sequence: TGTGCCAGCAGTTTTAGTGGGACAGGGGGAGATACGCAGTATTTT.

The chain carries TRBV28 and TRBJ1-1, with TRBD1 matching 7 bases. The germline CDR1 and CDR2 sequences are MDHEN and SYDVKM. V trimming: 6 bases; J trimming: 0 bases; junction bases outside the gene matches: 7. CDR3 size: 15 residues. DNA for the CDR3: TGTGCCAGCAGATATACAGGGGTCATGAACACTGAAGCTTTCTTT. Residues: CASRYTGVMNTEAFF.

The rearrangement joins TRBV5-8 to TRBJ2-1; D may be TRBD1 (6 bases). The CDR3 consists of 15 residues. The germline V and J ends were trimmed by 4 bases and 1 base, with 12 bases remaining between them. Looked up from germline, CDR1 is SGHTS and CDR2 is YDEGEE. CDR3: CASSQGQNSYNEQFF. CDR3 sequence (DNA): TGTGCCAGCAGCCAAGGACAGAATTCCTACAATGAGCAGTTCTTC.

This sequence joins TRBV27 and TRBJ1-6; D is unclear. The CDR3 is 14 residues long. V was shortened by 3 bases and J by 5 bases, with 8 bases between the two germline ends. Germline V lookup: CDR1 MNHEY, CDR2 SMNVEV (reference sequence). In nucleotides, the CDR3 is TGTGCCAGCAGTTTTTGGCGGAATAATTCACCCCTCCACTTT. Its translation is CASSFWRNNSPLHF.

The chain uses TRBV18 and TRBJ2-7; 8 nucleotides agree with TRBD1. This CDR3 has 13 amino acids. Germline V lookup: CDR1 KGHSH, CDR2 LQKENI. Trimming took 4 bases from V and 5 from J; bases not matched to a gene: 4. For the CDR3, the DNA is TGTGCCAGCTCACTGGGACAGGCGGACGAGCAGTACTTC. Protein: CASSLGQADEQYF.

The chain uses TRBV28 and TRBJ2-4; D tentatively fits TRBD1 or TRBD2 (5 bases each). Trimming cost V 7 bases and J 6 bases, with 13 bases left between them. Germline loops: CDR1 MDHEN, CDR2 SYDVKM. The CDR3 consists of 13 residues. The CDR3 region is CASTQAGANIQYF. The CDR3 nucleotides read TGTGCCAGCACCCAGGCCGGGGCAAACATTCAGTACTTC.

This rearrangement joins TRBV9 to TRBJ1-1; D is ambiguous. CDR3 length equals 14 residues. Germline CDR1 reads SGDLS; CDR2 reads YYNGEE. The V end was cut by 4 bases, the J end by 1 base, with 11 bases between. The CDR3 DNA is TGTGCCAGCAGCACACCCCCGGGGAACACTGAAGCTTTCTTT. As protein: CASSTPPGNTEAFF.